The TCR beta chain under discussion was sequenced for a study of T-cell reconstitution after alpha-beta-depleted transplantation in children. This CDR3 is built from 14 residues. CDR1 MNHEY and CDR2 SMNVEV come from the germline V gene (reference sequence). V was clipped by 7 bases and J by 2 bases, with 12 bases between them. This clonotype was seen repeatedly, ten times or more. This sample's TCRbeta library carried unique molecular identifier barcodes. TCRdb recomputed calls from the PCR reads with MiXCR, one row per CDR3 protein. The sample contains just under 550,000 distinct CDR3 sequences, roughly 18% of which appear only once.

Material: PBMCs from the stem cell graft donor, obtained from the stem cell graft. The clonotype comes from a human donor who donated a stem cell graft to a child with acute lymphoblastic leukemia. The chain is built from TRBV27 and TRBJ1-5; TRBD1 is a possible D gene (6 bases). CDR3 protein: CASKTSGGNQPQHF. The CDR3, as DNA: TGTGCCAGCAAAACGTCAGGGGGCAATCAGCCCCAGCATTTT.